Below, 32 T cell receptor beta chains from the same sample are listed, as sequenced in a study of T cell repertoires in ileal Crohn's disease. TCRdb's table, derived via immunoSEQ multiplex PCR, lists solely in-frame clones and lacks some. The sample consists of 7,000 or so clones, more than 70% of them appearing once. The sequenced sample consisted of ileal tissue. The receptors were sampled from an adult with Crohn's disease.

In its sample, this clone was seen a few times. The chain employs TRBV11-2 and TRBJ2-3, with a possible D match to TRBD2 (7 bases). There are 15 residues in the CDR3. Germline V gene sequence: CDR1 SGHAT, CDR2 FQNNGV. The V end was cut by 5 bases, the J end by 6 bases, with 18 bases between. CDR3 amino acids: CASSVYRGAGDTQYF. CDR3 in DNA: TGTGCCAGCAGCGTCTATCGGGGGGCGGGGGATACGCAGTATTTT.

The CDR3 sequence: CASSPTTGKNAEAFF. The CDR3 bases are TGTGCCAGCAGCCCCACGACAGGGAAAAACGCTGAAGCTTTCTTT. The J gene is TRBJ1-1, the V gene TRBV11-3; 7 bases agree with TRBD1. CDR3 length: 15 amino acids. V shed 5 bases and J 6 bases; nucleotides not matched to a gene: 12. CDR1 and CDR2 (germline): SGHNT, YENEEA. The full variable domain, rest sourced from reference TRBV11-3 and TRBJ1-1, is EAGVVQSPRYKIIEKKQPVAFWCNPISGHNTLYWYLQNLGQGPELLIRYENEEAVDDSQLPKDRFSAERLKGVDSTLKIQPAELGDSAVYLCASSPTTGKNAEAFFGQGTRLTVV.

This clone was recorded a few times. The chain is built from TRBV7-2 and TRBJ2-7, with 10 bases identical to TRBD1. Trimming cost V 4 bases and J 6 bases; bases outside gene matches: 6. Germline CDR1 reads SGHTA; CDR2 reads FQGNSA. CDR3 length: 14 residues. CDR3 region: CASSYGQGGGEQYF. CDR3 bases: TGTGCCAGCAGCTATGGACAGGGGGGGGGCGAGCAGTACTTC. The whole variable domain, remainder taken from reference TRBV7-2 and TRBJ2-7, is GAGVSQSPSNKVTEKGKDVELRCDPISGHTALYWYRQSLGQGLEFLIYFQGNSAPDKSGLPSDRFSAERTGGSVSTLTIQRTQQEDSAVYLCASSYGQGGGEQYFGPGTRLTVT.

In DNA, the CDR3 is TGCAGCGGGGACCCAACAGGGGGGAAAGCTGAAGCTTTCTTT. It yields the protein CSGDPTGGKAEAFF. The chain is built from TRBV29-1 and TRBJ1-1, with 8 bases fitting TRBD1. The CDR3 loop spans 14 amino acids. Germline V gene data show CDR1 as SQVTM and CDR2 as ANQGSEA. Trimming took 7 bases from V and 6 from J; bases not matched to a gene: 13. The entire variable domain, with the rest obtained from reference TRBV29-1 and TRBJ1-1, is as follows: SAVISQKPSRDICQRGTSLTIQCQVDSQVTMMFWYRQQPGQSLTLIATANQGSEATYESGFVIDKFPISRPNLTFSTLTVSNMSPEDSSIYLCSGDPTGGKAEAFFGQGTRLTVV.

This clone is medium-sized (0.01 to 0.1%). The rearrangement uses TRBV6-5 and TRBJ1-1, with D unresolved. V was cut by 0 bases and J by 1 base, with 12 bases left in between. Germline assignment: CDR1 MNHEY and CDR2 SVGAGI. CDR3 length: 16 residues. The CDR3 nucleotides are TGTGCCAGCAGTTACTCCGCCACGGCGGGGAACACTGAAGCTTTCTTT. Amino acids: CASSYSATAGNTEAFF.

CDR3 nucleotide sequence: TGTGCCAGCAGCCGAGACAGGGAAGAGACCCAGTACTTC. As protein: CASSRDREETQYF. The J gene is TRBJ2-5, the V gene TRBV11-2; 7 nucleotides line up with TRBD1. The V and J ends lost 5 bases and 3 bases, in that order; junction bases with no gene match: 3. Germline V lookup: CDR1 SGHAT, CDR2 FQNNGV. The CDR3 has 13 residues.

The chain recombines TRBV28 with TRBJ1-2; the D gene is possibly TRBD1 (5 bases). Trimming took off 2 bases at V and 8 bases at J, with 18 bases between the two ends. From germline, CDR1 is MDHEN and CDR2 SYDVKM. The CDR3 has 15 residues. CDR3 in amino acids: CASSLKGSLPMGYTF. DNA of the CDR3: TGTGCCAGCAGTTTAAAGGGGTCCCTCCCTATGGGCTACACCTTC.

This chain connects TRBV7-2 to TRBJ1-2; TRBD1 agrees at 9 bases. CDR1 and CDR2 (germline): SGHTA, FQGNSA. The CDR3 length is 13 residues. Germline trimming cut 5 bases from V and 4 bases from J; bases unmatched to any gene: 2. The CDR3 reads CASSRDRAYGYTF. CDR3 coding DNA: TGTGCCAGCAGCCGGGACAGGGCCTATGGCTACACCTTC. Looking up the rest from reference TRBV7-2 and TRBJ1-2 gives the full variable domain: GAGVSQSPSNKVTEKGKDVELRCDPISGHTALYWYRQSLGQGLEFLIYFQGNSAPDKSGLPSDRFSAERTGGSVSTLTIQRTQQEDSAVYLCASSRDRAYGYTFGSGTRLTVV.

This clone was observed a single time. The gene calls are TRBV7-3 and TRBJ2-7, with 8 nucleotides matching TRBD2. Germline CDR1 SGHTA, CDR2 FQGTGA. CDR3 length: 14 residues. V lost 7 bases and J lost 6; bases outside the gene matches: 11. The CDR3 DNA follows: TGTGCCAGCAAGCGGGAGACAGTCATCCCCGAGCAGTACTTC. Translation: CASKRETVIPEQYF.

The rearrangement links TRBV2 to TRBJ2-1; 8 bases fit TRBD2. The CDR3 sequence is 14 residues long. J was trimmed by 6 bases and V by 7 bases; bases with no gene match: 8. Germline V gene data show CDR1 as SNHLY and CDR2 as FYNNEI. Here the CDR3 DNA reads TGTGCCAGCAACCCAGCCGGGACTAGCAATGAGCAGTTCTTC. This gives the protein CASNPAGTSNEQFF.

This chain joins TRBV28 and TRBJ1-5; tentative D call: TRBD1 (6 bases). This CDR3 region has 15 residues. In germline, CDR1 is MDHEN, CDR2 SYDVKM. With 7 bases removed from V and 4 bases from J, the gap between germline ends came to 17 bases. The CDR3 region is CASTPARGGNQPQHF. In DNA, the CDR3 is TGTGCCAGCACCCCCGCGAGGGGGGGTAATCAGCCCCAGCATTTT.

The V gene is TRBV27, the J gene TRBJ2-7; TRBD1 matches at 8 bases. The germline CDR1 and CDR2 sequences are MNHEY and SMNVEV (reference sequence). V dropped 7 bases and J dropped 2; count of bases not matched to a gene: 10. This CDR3 comprises 15 residues. The CDR3 DNA sequence: TGTGCCAGCAAAGACCCAGGGGGCGCGGCCTACGAGCAGTACTTC. This codes for CASKDPGGAAYEQYF.

The rearrangement joins TRBV5-1 to TRBJ1-2; D is uncertain. Per germline, CDR1 SGHRS and CDR2 YFSETQ. Trimming cost V 0 bases and J 0 bases, with 6 bases left between them. The CDR3 runs 14 residues. CDR3 sequence: CASSLDRANYGYTF. Here the CDR3 DNA reads TGCGCCAGCAGCTTGGACAGAGCTAACTATGGCTACACCTTC.

V usage is TRBV5-1 and J usage is TRBJ1-3; D uncertain. From germline, CDR1 is SGHRS and CDR2 YFSETQ. V was clipped by 0 bases and J by 0 bases, with 10 bases between them. The CDR3 has 16 residues. The DNA for the CDR3 is TGCGCCAGCAGCTTGGTTGGCAGGAACTCTGGAAACACCATATATTTT. Its protein product is CASSLVGRNSGNTIYF.

This chain uses TRBV5-4 with TRBJ2-1; 13 nucleotides agree with TRBD2. Germline V CDR1 and CDR2: SGHNT, YYREEE (reference sequence). V lost 4 bases to trimming and J lost 2 bases; unmatched junction nucleotides: 6. The CDR3 totals 17 residues. In nucleotides, the CDR3 is TGTGCCAGCAGCACCCCGACTAGCGGGGGGACCTACAATGAGCAGTTCTTC. This codes for CASSTPTSGGTYNEQFF.

This chain links TRBV27 with TRBJ1-1; D is possibly TRBD1 (5 bases). This CDR3 spans 14 amino acids. In germline, CDR1 is MNHEY, CDR2 SMNVEV (reference sequence). V was trimmed by 3 bases and J by 1 base, leaving 9 bases between them. CDR3: CASSFGGANTEAFF. Here the CDR3 DNA reads TGTGCCAGCAGTTTCGGAGGGGCGAACACTGAAGCTTTCTTT.

This clone has only a few counts. The rearrangement joins TRBV6-5 to TRBJ2-1, with D hard to call. Trimming left V 2 bases short and J 8 bases short, with 4 bases between. Per the germline V gene, CDR1 is MNHEY and CDR2 is SVGAGI. This CDR3 comprises 11 residues. The DNA of the CDR3 is TGTGCCAGCAGTTACGTAGATGAGCAGTTCTTC. It translates to CASSYVDEQFF.

The V and J genes are TRBV10-2 and TRBJ1-1, with D maybe TRBD1 (5 bases). Germline V gene data show CDR1 as WSHSY and CDR2 as SAAADI. CDR3 length: 11 amino acids. Trimming stripped 4 bases from V and 6 bases from J, with 6 bases between. The CDR3 here is CASSAGSEAFF. CDR3 bases: TGCGCCAGCAGTGCAGGGTCTGAAGCTTTCTTT.

The chain recombines TRBV5-1 with TRBJ2-3, with D possibly TRBD2 on 6 matching bases. Trimming left V 4 bases short and J 6 bases short, with 15 bases between. The CDR3 loop spans 14 amino acids. Germline assignment: CDR1 SGHRS and CDR2 YFSETQ. The CDR3 DNA follows: TGCGCCAGCAGCAGGACGGGAGCACAGGATACGCAGTATTTT. It yields the protein CASSRTGAQDTQYF.

The chain has TRBV20-1 and TRBJ1-2; 8 positions agree with TRBD1. CDR3 length: 11 amino acids. Germline CDR1 and CDR2: DFQATT and SNEGSKA (reference sequence). CDR3 coding DNA: TGCCATCCGGACAGGGAGGAAGGCTACACCTTC. Its translation is CHPDREEGYTF.

This clone was detected once. The chain is built from TRBV5-1 and TRBJ1-2, with D possibly TRBD1 on 6 matching bases. The ends were cut back, 2 bases at V and 0 bases at J, with 11 bases in the middle. This CDR3 spans 15 amino acids. From germline, CDR1 is SGHRS and CDR2 YFSETQ. DNA for the CDR3: TGCGCCAGCAGCTTCTCCGGGACATCTAACTATGGCTACACCTTC. Amino acid sequence: CASSFSGTSNYGYTF.

This clone was seen just once. The V gene is TRBV6-1, the J gene TRBJ2-7; 9 positions match TRBD1. Germline assignment: CDR1 MNHNS and CDR2 SASEGT. CDR3 length: 14 residues. V shed 6 bases and J 6 bases; nucleotides not matched to a gene: 9. In DNA, the CDR3 is TGTGCCAGCAGCCGCACAGGGGGCGGTTTCGAGCAGTACTTC. This sequence encodes CASSRTGGGFEQYF.

The chain employs TRBV7-2 and TRBJ2-2; no clear D gene. The CDR3 length is 12 residues. Germline CDR1 reads SGHTA; CDR2 reads FQGNSA. V was shortened by 4 bases and J by 12 bases, with 12 bases between the two germline ends. The CDR3 bases are TGTGCCAGCAGCTGGAGTGGGTCCCAGCTGTTTTTT. Translation: CASSWSGSQLFF.

The rearrangement links TRBV25-1 to TRBJ2-2, with D maybe TRBD2 (5 bases). Looked up from germline, CDR1 is MGHDK and CDR2 is SYGVNS. The CDR3 is 13 amino acids. The V and J ends lost 7 bases and 0 bases respectively, with 6 bases between them. CDR3 coding DNA: TGTGCCAGCATCGGGACGAACACCGGGGAGCTGTTTTTT. Translation gives CASIGTNTGELFF.

The rearrangement links TRBV7-2 to TRBJ2-2, with TRBD1 matching over 8 bases. Trimming cost V 5 bases and J 4 bases; bases outside gene matches: 3. The CDR3 is made up of 14 amino acids. In germline, CDR1 is SGHTA, CDR2 FQGNSA. CDR3: CASSLTGVTGELFF. The CDR3 region has the DNA TGTGCCAGCAGCCTGACAGGGGTCACCGGGGAGCTGTTTTTT.

The genes are TRBV5-1 and TRBJ1-1; TRBD1 matches 8 bases. Germline CDR1 is SGHRS and CDR2 is YFSETQ. The CDR3 spans 15 residues. Germline trimming cut 1 base from V and 5 bases from J; bases unmatched to any gene: 7. This chain's CDR3 is CASSLSTTGVTEAFF. In DNA form, the CDR3 reads TGCGCCAGCAGCTTGTCAACGACAGGGGTGACTGAAGCTTTCTTT.

This clone was seen more than once but under ten times. This chain links TRBV7-8 with TRBJ2-7; 9 nucleotides align to TRBD1. Trimming at V came to 2 bases and at J to 5 bases, leaving 4 bases not matched to a gene. This CDR3 contains 14 residues. The V gene's germline CDR1 is SGHVS and CDR2 FQNEAQ. The CDR3 coding sequence is TGTGCCAGCAGCTTAAGGGACAGGGACCACGAGCAGTACTTC. It is translated as CASSLRDRDHEQYF.

The CDR3, as DNA: TGTGCCAGCAGCTTCTCGACAGATACGCAGTATTTT. Its translation: CASSFSTDTQYF. V gene TRBV5-4 combines with J gene TRBJ2-3; D is unclear. The CDR3 is 12 amino acids. Trimming shortened V by 2 bases and J by 3 bases, and 4 bases separated the two germline ends. Germline-derived CDR1 and CDR2 are SGHNT and YYREEE (reference sequence).

The rearrangement links TRBV7-9 to TRBJ2-7; D is uncertain. CDR3 length: 13 residues. Looked up from germline, CDR1 is SEHNR and CDR2 is FQNEAQ (reference sequence). The V end was cut by 5 bases, the J end by 1 base, with 9 bases between. The CDR3 nucleotides are TGTGCCAGCAGCCCTAGTGGGTCCTACGAGCAGTACTTC. Its translation is CASSPSGSYEQYF.

This clone was detected only a few times. The rearrangement uses TRBV6-1 and TRBJ1-2; D is undetermined. The CDR3 runs 12 residues. Trimming took off 7 bases at V and 4 bases at J, with 10 bases between the two ends. CDR1 and CDR2 from the germline V gene are MNHNS and SASEGT. In DNA form, the CDR3 reads TGTGCCAGCACCCAGGTTACCTATGGCTACACCTTC. Translated, it gives CASTQVTYGYTF.

The V call is TRBV2, the J call TRBJ2-6; 7 bases are shared with TRBD1. This CDR3 is 17 amino acids long. Germline assignment: CDR1 SNHLY and CDR2 FYNNEI. Trimming at V came to 3 bases and at J to 2 bases, leaving 7 bases not matched to a gene. The CDR3, as DNA: TGTGCCAGCAGTGATAACCCCACAGGGGCTGGGGCCAACGTCCTGACTTTC. It is translated as CASSDNPTGAGANVLTF.

This clone was counted a few times. The chain links TRBV2 to TRBJ1-5; tentative D call: TRBD1 (5 bases). V was trimmed by 3 bases and J by 9 bases, leaving 21 bases between them. The CDR3 consists of 16 residues. Germline V gives CDR1 SNHLY, CDR2 FYNNEI. The CDR3 DNA reads as TGTGCCAGCAGTGACCTCTATGGGGGACTTCCGGGGCCCCAGCATTTT. Protein: CASSDLYGGLPGPQHF.